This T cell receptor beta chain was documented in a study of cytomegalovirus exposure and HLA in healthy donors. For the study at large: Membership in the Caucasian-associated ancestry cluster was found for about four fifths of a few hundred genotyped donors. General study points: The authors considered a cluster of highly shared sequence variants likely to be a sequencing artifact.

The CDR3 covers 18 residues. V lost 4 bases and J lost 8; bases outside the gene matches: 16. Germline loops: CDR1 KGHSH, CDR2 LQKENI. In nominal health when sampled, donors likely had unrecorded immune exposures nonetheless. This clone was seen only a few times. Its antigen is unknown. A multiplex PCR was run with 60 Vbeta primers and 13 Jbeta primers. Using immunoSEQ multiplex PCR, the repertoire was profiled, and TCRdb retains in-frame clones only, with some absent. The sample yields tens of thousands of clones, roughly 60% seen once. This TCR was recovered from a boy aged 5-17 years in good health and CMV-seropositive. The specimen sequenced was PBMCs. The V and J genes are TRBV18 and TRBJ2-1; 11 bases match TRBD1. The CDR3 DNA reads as TGTGCCAGCTCACACACGGCCCCGGGACAGGGGGTTTCCCATGAGCAGTTCTTC. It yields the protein CASSHTAPGQGVSHEQFF. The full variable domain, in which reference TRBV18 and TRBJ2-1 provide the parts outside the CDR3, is NAGVMQNPRHLVRRRGQEARLRCSPMKGHSHVYWYRQLPEEGLKFMVYLQKENIIDESGMPKERFSAEFPKEGPSILRIQQVVRGDSAAYFCASSHTAPGQGVSHEQFFGPGTRLTVL.